This T cell receptor (beta chain) was captured by sequencing in a study of cytomegalovirus exposure and HLA in healthy donors. The protocol was immunoSEQ multiplex PCR, while the TCRdb copy is restricted to in-frame clones and leaves out a portion. The table has about 130,000 clones, roughly 86% seen once. The receptor was derived from a man aged 25 to 45 in good health and CMV-seronegative. Sample: PBMCs.

CDR3 region: CSAFPEETQYF. Here the CDR3 DNA reads TGCAGTGCCTTCCCCGAAGAGACCCAGTACTTC. The V and J genes are TRBV20-1 and TRBJ2-5; D gene unclear. V was cut by 6 bases and J by 3 bases, with 8 bases left in between. Germline CDR1 and CDR2: DFQATT and SNEGSKA (reference sequence). The CDR3 length is 11 residues.